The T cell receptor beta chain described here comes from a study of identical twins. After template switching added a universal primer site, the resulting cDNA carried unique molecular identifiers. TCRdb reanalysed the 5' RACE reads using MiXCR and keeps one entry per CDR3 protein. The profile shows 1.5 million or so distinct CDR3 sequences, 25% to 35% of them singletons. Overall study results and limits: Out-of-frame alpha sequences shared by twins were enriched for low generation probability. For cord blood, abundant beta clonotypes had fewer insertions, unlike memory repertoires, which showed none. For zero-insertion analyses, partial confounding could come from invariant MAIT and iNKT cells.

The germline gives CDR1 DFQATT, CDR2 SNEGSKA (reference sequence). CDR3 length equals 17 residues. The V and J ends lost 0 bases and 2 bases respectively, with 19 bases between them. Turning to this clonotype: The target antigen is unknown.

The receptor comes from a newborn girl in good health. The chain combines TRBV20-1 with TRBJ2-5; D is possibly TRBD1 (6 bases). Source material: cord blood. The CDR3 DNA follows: TGCAGTGCTAGAGATCCCTTCTCTAGGACAGCTCAAGAGACCCAGTACTTC. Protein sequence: CSARDPFSRTAQETQYF.